The 24 T cell receptor beta chains given below trace back to one sample, sequenced in a study of cytomegalovirus exposure and HLA in healthy donors. A multiplex PCR was run with 60 Vbeta primers and 13 Jbeta primers. Clones were read by immunoSEQ multiplex PCR, and TCRdb kept only the in-frame ones, dropping some. The table records approximately 220,000 clones, approximately 83% of them present only once. Sequencing was performed on PBMCs. All receptors derive from a boy aged 2-15 years in good health and CMV-seronegative.

The genes are TRBV7-8 and TRBJ2-1; the match to TRBD2 covers 10 bases. This CDR3 region has 15 residues. Germline V lookup: CDR1 SGHVS, CDR2 FQNEAQ. After removal of 1 base from V and 4 bases from J, the junction contained 1 base not matched to a gene. CDR3 nucleotides: TGTGCCAGCAGCTTAGGACTAGCGGGTTACAATGAGCAGTTCTTC. The encoded protein is CASSLGLAGYNEQFF.

The genes are TRBV30 and TRBJ1-3, with 10 bases matching TRBD1. Germline-derived CDR1 and CDR2 are GTSNPN and SVGIG (reference sequence). This CDR3 spans 18 amino acids. With V trimmed by 3 bases and J by 0 bases, 11 bases remained unmatched. Here the CDR3 reads CAWSTLGQGYLSGNTIYF. The CDR3 DNA is TGTGCCTGGAGCACCCTGGGACAGGGGTATCTCTCTGGAAACACCATATATTTT.

This sequence joins TRBV6-5 and TRBJ1-2, with D perhaps matching TRBD1 (5 bases). The V gene's germline CDR1 is MNHEY and CDR2 SVGAGI. With 4 bases removed from V and 7 bases from J, the gap between germline ends came to 19 bases. The CDR3 is 15 amino acids. The chain's CDR3 is CASSSTASQGAGYTF. CDR3 bases: TGTGCCAGCAGTTCGACCGCTTCCCAAGGGGCTGGCTACACCTTC.

The J gene is TRBJ2-3, the V gene TRBV7-9; 8 bases match TRBD2. Germline V gene lookup returns CDR1 SEHNR and CDR2 FQNEAQ (reference sequence). J lost 0 bases, V lost 5 bases, and 7 bases had no gene match. The CDR3 has 16 residues. The CDR3 spells CASSHIAGTSTDTQYF. For the CDR3, the DNA is TGTGCCAGCAGCCATATAGCGGGAACTAGCACAGATACGCAGTATTTT.

The J gene is TRBJ2-7, the V gene TRBV5-6; TRBD1 matches at 10 bases. Germline V gene sequence: CDR1 SGHDT, CDR2 YYEEEE. V lost 3 bases and J lost 7; bases outside the gene matches: 10. The length of the CDR3 is 15 residues. CDR3 sequence: CASSSIPGQGREQYF. The CDR3 DNA follows: TGTGCCAGCAGCTCAATACCGGGACAGGGGCGAGAGCAGTACTTC.

The chain joins TRBV9 to TRBJ2-5, with TRBD2 matching 8 bases. The last part of the DNA fits TRBJ2-7 better; the J call may be wrong. CDR3 size: 14 residues. CDR1 is SGDLS and CDR2 is YYNGEE in the germline V gene. The CDR3 nucleotides are TGTGCCAGCAGCCTTGGGACTAGTAAGGCCGAGCAGTACTTC. Translation gives CASSLGTSKAEQYF.

This chain uses TRBV6-5 with TRBJ1-1, with 9 bases lining up with TRBD1. CDR3 length equals 14 residues. Germline trimming cut 2 bases from V and 11 bases from J; bases unmatched to any gene: 9. Germline V CDR1 and CDR2: MNHEY, SVGAGI. The DNA for the CDR3 is TGTGCCAGCAGTTACCATCCGGGACAGGGTGATGCTTTCTTT. This gives the protein CASSYHPGQGDAFF.

The chain joins TRBV19 to TRBJ2-1; the D is unclear. Germline CDR1 is LNHDA and CDR2 is SQIVND (reference sequence). The V end was cut by 5 bases, the J end by 9 bases, with 14 bases between. There are 13 residues in the CDR3. The CDR3 DNA follows: TGTGCCAGTAGTGCGGTTCTCCCCGGTGAGCAGTTCTTC. It specifies CASSAVLPGEQFF.

The chain carries TRBV11-2 and TRBJ1-2; 7 bases align to TRBD1. V was pared by 4 bases and J by 5 bases, with 16 bases of the junction left unmatched. Germline CDR1 and CDR2: SGHAT and FQNNGV. This CDR3 contains 17 residues. CDR3 nucleotide sequence: TGTGCCAGCAGCTCGTCCCGGGACAGAGGGGGGTATTATGGCTACACCTTC. It codes for CASSSSRDRGGYYGYTF.

The rearrangement links TRBV2 to TRBJ1-1; D not resolved. Trimming removed 4 bases at V and 5 bases at J, with 11 bases between. Germline values: CDR1 SNHLY, CDR2 FYNNEI. The CDR3 is made up of 13 amino acids. CDR3 loop: CASSVDGRTEAFF. The CDR3 DNA is TGTGCCAGCAGTGTAGATGGGAGGACTGAAGCTTTCTTT.

The genes are TRBV6-5 and TRBJ1-6; TRBD1 matches 7 bases. Per the germline V gene, CDR1 is MNHEY and CDR2 is SVGAGI. This CDR3 spans 13 amino acids. V lost 5 bases, J lost 7 bases, and 2 bases stayed unmatched. CDR3 sequence: CASSRGPNSPLHF. The CDR3 nucleotides read TGTGCCAGCAGTAGGGGGCCCAATTCACCCCTCCACTTT.

V gene TRBV7-2 combines with J gene TRBJ2-7, with 13 bases fitting TRBD2. CDR3 length: 17 amino acids. V shed 4 bases and J 1 base; nucleotides not matched to a gene: 7. Looked up from germline, CDR1 is SGHTA and CDR2 is FQGNSA. The CDR3 sequence: CASSSGLAGVLSYEQYF. The CDR3 DNA follows: TGTGCCAGCAGCTCAGGACTAGCGGGGGTCCTTTCCTACGAGCAGTACTTC.

The rearrangement joins TRBV5-4 to TRBJ1-1, with D tentatively TRBD1 (5 bases). V lost 4 bases, J lost 3 bases, and 13 bases lay in between. The CDR3 has 14 residues. Germline values: CDR1 SGHNT, CDR2 YYREEE (reference sequence). CDR3 residues: CASSARDSYTEAFF. The CDR3 DNA is TGTGCCAGCAGCGCGAGGGACTCTTACACTGAAGCTTTCTTT.

The rearrangement joins TRBV9 to TRBJ2-3; 7 nucleotides line up with TRBD1. CDR3 length equals 16 residues. Trimming at V came to 4 bases and at J to 0 bases, leaving 8 bases not matched to a gene. Germline loops: CDR1 SGDLS, CDR2 YYNGEE. The CDR3 loop reads CASSLPQGSSTDTQYF. CDR3 nucleotide sequence: TGTGCCAGCAGCCTGCCACAGGGGAGTAGCACAGATACGCAGTATTTT. Full variable domain (remainder filled in from reference TRBV9 and TRBJ2-3): DSGVTQTPKHLITATGQRVTLRCSPRSGDLSVYWYQQSLDQGLQFLIQYYNGEERAKGNILERFSAQQFPDLHSELNLSSLELGDSALYFCASSLPQGSSTDTQYFGPGTRLTVL.

This clone appeared a few times. This rearrangement joins TRBV4-1 to TRBJ1-4; D might be TRBD1 (6 bases). Trimming took off 0 bases at V and 5 bases at J, with 13 bases between the two ends. Germline CDR1 MGHRA, CDR2 YSYEKL. The CDR3 runs to 16 residues. Here the CDR3 DNA reads TGCGCCAGCAGCCAAGAGGGGCAACAGGGAAATGAAAAACTGTTTTTT. Amino acids: CASSQEGQQGNEKLFF.

The table lists this clone with a count of one. This rearrangement joins TRBV9 to TRBJ1-2, with 11 bases matching TRBD1. The CDR3 is 15 residues long. With 4 bases clipped from V and 3 bases from J, the junction kept 5 bases outside the gene matches. Germline CDR1 and CDR2: SGDLS and YYNGEE. The CDR3: CASSIRTGGDYGYTF. In nucleotides, the CDR3 is TGTGCCAGCAGCATTCGGACAGGGGGCGACTATGGCTACACCTTC.

The genes are TRBV30 and TRBJ1-1; 9 nucleotides align to TRBD1. This CDR3 is 14 amino acids long. Looked up from germline, CDR1 is GTSNPN and CDR2 is SVGIG (reference sequence). V shed 3 bases, J shed 4 bases, and the junction held 6 bases outside the gene matches. The CDR3 DNA reads TGTGCCTGGAGGGACAGGGGTAAACTCACTGAAGCTTTCTTT. Protein: CAWRDRGKLTEAFF.

The chain combines TRBV11-3 with TRBJ2-5; TRBD2 matches at 8 bases. This CDR3 is 14 amino acids long. The germline gives CDR1 SGHNT, CDR2 YENEEA. J gave up 0 bases and V 4 bases, and 1 base lay outside the gene matches. The CDR3 is CASSSGGYQETQYF. The CDR3 DNA sequence: TGTGCCAGCAGCTCGGGGGGGTACCAAGAGACCCAGTACTTC.

The rearrangement joins TRBV19 to TRBJ1-2, with 12 positions matching TRBD1. The CDR3 spans 15 residues. V lost 5 bases and J lost 7; bases outside the gene matches: 8. CDR1 and CDR2 (germline): LNHDA, SQIVND (reference sequence). This CDR3 is CASSAPGQGAGGYTF. The DNA for the CDR3 is TGTGCCAGTAGTGCGCCGGGACAGGGGGCCGGTGGCTACACCTTC.

This clone has just one count. This CDR3 reads CASSLAAQGGQPQHF. The CDR3 DNA is TGTGCCAGCAGCTTAGCGGCCCAGGGTGGTCAGCCCCAGCATTTT. This chain uses TRBV7-8 with TRBJ1-5, with D maybe TRBD1 (5 bases). V was cut by 0 bases and J by 6 bases, with 12 bases left in between. CDR1 is SGHVS and CDR2 is FQNEAQ in the germline V gene. CDR3 size: 15 residues.

The chain joins TRBV30 to TRBJ1-4; maybe TRBD1 (6 bases). Germline V gene lookup returns CDR1 GTSNPN and CDR2 SVGIG (reference sequence). V lost 3 bases and J lost 6, with 17 bases in between. The CDR3 sequence is 15 residues long. The CDR3 DNA reads TGTGCCTGGAGGCCCCCAGGGGCATTCGATGAAAAACTGTTTTTT. It codes for CAWRPPGAFDEKLFF.

The gene calls are TRBV30 and TRBJ2-7, with TRBD2 matching 14 bases. The J segment lost 5 bases and the V segment lost 5 bases, leaving 8 bases of the junction unmatched. The CDR3 runs 15 residues. Germline CDR1 GTSNPN, CDR2 SVGIG (reference sequence). The CDR3, as DNA: TGTGCCTGGTCTCGTAAGGGACTAGCGGGGGACGAGCAGTACTTC. Its translation: CAWSRKGLAGDEQYF.

The rearrangement links TRBV27 to TRBJ1-1; TRBD1 might be the D (6 bases). The CDR3 is 14 residues long. V was trimmed by 3 bases and J by 8 bases, leaving 16 bases between them. Germline V gives CDR1 MNHEY, CDR2 SMNVEV (reference sequence). The DNA of the CDR3 is TGTGCCAGCAGTTTCTCAGGGGATCTTCGGGAAGCTTTCTTT. This encodes CASSFSGDLREAFF.

The chain joins TRBV27 to TRBJ2-1, with D possibly being TRBD1 (6 bases). The CDR3 is 16 amino acids. With 3 bases removed from V and 5 bases from J, the gap between germline ends came to 17 bases. Germline V gene lookup returns CDR1 MNHEY and CDR2 SMNVEV (reference sequence). The CDR3 loop is CASSLFEWGRDNEQFF. The DNA of the CDR3 is TGTGCCAGCAGTTTGTTCGAATGGGGGCGGGACAATGAGCAGTTCTTC.